This T cell receptor beta chain was recorded in a study of human T cells and chemical hapten exposure. Study findings and constraints: Following DPC sensitization, TCRs present above 1 in 1000 frequency showed no change.

Unfractionated whole blood was the source of the extracted total RNA. Per the authors' pipeline: Between about 23,224 and 750,000 TCRs appeared in each sample, and the median stood at around 92,000. TCRdb processed the 5' RACE reads anew with MiXCR; each CDR3 protein has one entry. The V and J calls and clone size are TCRdb's, not the authors'. The profile shows approximately 81,000 distinct CDR3 sequences, about 8% of them singletons. CDR3 size: 13 residues. J gave up 7 bases and V 7 bases, and 6 bases lay outside the gene matches. This clonotype was seen a handful of times. The antigen remains unidentified.

The clonotype was recovered from a male donor in good health. This sequence joins TRBV12-3 or TRBV12-4 and TRBJ1-5; TRBD1 agrees at 8 bases. For the CDR3, the DNA is TGTGCCAGCACCGGACAGGGTACACAGCCCCAGCATTTT. It yields the protein CASTGQGTQPQHF.